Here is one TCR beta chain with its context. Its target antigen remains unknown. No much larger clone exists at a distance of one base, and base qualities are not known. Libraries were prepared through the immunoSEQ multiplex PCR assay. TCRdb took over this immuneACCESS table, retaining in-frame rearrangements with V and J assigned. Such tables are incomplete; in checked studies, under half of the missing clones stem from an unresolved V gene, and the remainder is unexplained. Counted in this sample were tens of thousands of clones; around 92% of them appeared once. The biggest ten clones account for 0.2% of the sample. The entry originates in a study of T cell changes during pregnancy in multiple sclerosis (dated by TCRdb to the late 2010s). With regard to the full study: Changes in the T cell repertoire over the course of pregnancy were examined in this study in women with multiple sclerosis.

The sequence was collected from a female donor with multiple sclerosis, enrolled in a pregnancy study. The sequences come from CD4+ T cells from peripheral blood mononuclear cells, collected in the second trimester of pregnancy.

Here the CDR3 is given as CASRKLAGGPGEQFF. The base sequence is TGTGCCAGCAGGAAACTAGCGGGGGGGCCCGGTGAGCAGTTCTTC. The chain couples TRBV2 to TRBJ2-1, with 13 bases matching TRBD2. Via the germline V gene, CDR1 is SNHLY and CDR2 FYNNEI. Its CDR3 holds 15 amino acids, cysteine through phenylalanine. Just CDR3 DNA is preserved here, 45 bases in frame from base 1. Unmatched junction bases come to 8, with V trimmed by 6 bases and J by 9 bases.